The next 26 T cell receptor beta chains were all read from a single sample in a study of human T cells and chemical hapten exposure. In TCRdb, the 5' RACE reads were re-called with MiXCR into one record per CDR3 protein. The sample contains some 150,000 distinct CDR3 sequences, about 4.3% of which appear only once. The total RNA was obtained from whole blood that was not fractionated. The receptors here all came from a female donor in good health.

The chain carries TRBV18 and TRBJ2-7; possibly TRBD1 for D (8 bases). Germline V gene sequence: CDR1 KGHSH, CDR2 LQKENI. Trimming took off 6 bases at V and 0 bases at J, with 18 bases between the two ends. There are 16 residues in the CDR3. CDR3 in amino acids: CASSPSGQGYSYEQYF. CDR3 bases: TGTGCCAGCTCCCCTAGCGGACAGGGTTACTCCTACGAGCAGTACTTC.

This clonotype was counted ten times or more. This chain uses TRBV4-1 with TRBJ2-1; 14 bases align to TRBD2. Germline V gene sequence: CDR1 MGHRA, CDR2 YSYEKL. After removal of 6 bases from V and 4 bases from J, the junction contained 2 bases not matched to a gene. The CDR3 is 15 amino acids. The CDR3 DNA reads as TGCGCCAGCAGGACTAGCGGGGGGGCATACAATGAGCAGTTCTTC. It codes for CASRTSGGAYNEQFF.

There are many counts of this clonotype. The rearrangement links TRBV7-6 to TRBJ1-5; 7 bases align to TRBD1. Germline values: CDR1 SGHVS, CDR2 FNYEAQ. The CDR3 runs to 15 residues. The V segment lost 7 bases and the J segment 2 bases; nucleotides outside the gene matches: 8. The CDR3 region is CASTTQDRGNQPQHF. The CDR3, as DNA: TGTGCCAGCACCACCCAAGACAGGGGCAATCAGCCCCAGCATTTT.

V is TRBV7-9 and J is TRBJ2-5, with TRBD2 as a possible D gene (5 bases). CDR3 length equals 15 residues. Germline assignment: CDR1 SEHNR and CDR2 FQNEAQ (reference sequence). V lost 5 bases and J 1 base, leaving 14 bases between the germline ends. This chain's CDR3 is CASSESSTLQETQYF. As DNA, the CDR3 is TGTGCCAGCAGCGAGTCTAGCACCCTCCAAGAGACCCAGTACTTC.

At least ten counts were recorded for this clonotype. The chain couples TRBV13 to TRBJ1-6; D not certain. The CDR3 totals 15 residues. Trimming removed 2 bases from V and 7 bases from J, with 12 bases in between. Germline V gene sequence: CDR1 PRHDT, CDR2 FYEKMQ (reference sequence). The DNA of the CDR3 is TGTGCCAGCAGCTTAAGCACGGGGTTGAATTCACCCCTCCACTTT. Translating gives CASSLSTGLNSPLHF.

This clonotype was seen repeatedly, ten times or more. The gene calls are TRBV7-9 and TRBJ1-5, with a tentative D call TRBD1 (5 bases). V lost 4 bases and J 6 bases, leaving 13 bases between the germline ends. Germline CDR1 reads SEHNR; CDR2 reads FQNEAQ (reference sequence). The CDR3 sequence is 14 residues long. CDR3 residues: CASSSYGAGQPQHF. The CDR3 DNA follows: TGTGCCAGCAGCTCATACGGGGCCGGTCAGCCCCAGCATTTT.

The rearrangement uses TRBV12-5 and TRBJ2-5, with TRBD2 as a possible D gene (5 bases). V lost 0 bases and J lost 9, with 5 bases in between. The CDR3 extends over 11 amino acids. Germline V CDR1 and CDR2: LGHNT, FRNRAP. The CDR3 coding sequence is TGTGCTAGTGGTTTGGTGAGGGCCCAGTACTTC. As protein: CASGLVRAQYF. The full variable domain, with the rest looked up from reference TRBV12-5 and TRBJ2-5, is DARVTQTPRHKVTEMGQEVTMRCQPILGHNTVFWYRQTMMQGLELLAYFRNRAPLDDSGMPKDRFSAEMPDATLATLKIQPSEPRDSAVYFCASGLVRAQYFGPGTRLLVL.

In this sample, this clonotype turned up many times. The V and J genes are TRBV20-1 and TRBJ1-6; 8 nucleotides line up with TRBD1. The CDR3 loop spans 17 amino acids. Looked up from germline, CDR1 is DFQATT and CDR2 is SNEGSKA (reference sequence). V gave up 0 bases and J gave up 5 bases; unmatched junction bases: 9. CDR3 in amino acids: CSARDRDRGSNNSPLHF. CDR3 nucleotide sequence: TGCAGTGCTAGAGATCGAGACAGGGGAAGTAATAATTCACCCCTCCACTTT.

This clonotype was counted ten times or more. J is TRBJ2-3 and V is TRBV20-1; 9 bases are a match to TRBD1. V lost 2 bases, J lost 2 bases, and 5 bases stayed unmatched. The CDR3 sequence is 15 residues long. Germline-derived CDR1 and CDR2 are DFQATT and SNEGSKA (reference sequence). Here the CDR3 reads CSARLGQGVTDTQYF. In DNA, the CDR3 is TGCAGTGCTAGATTGGGACAGGGTGTCACAGATACGCAGTATTTT.

In this sample, this clonotype turned up a few times. Germline and junction disagree at one end, which may indicate a read error. This rearrangement joins TRBV19 to TRBJ1-2; 7 nucleotides align to TRBD1. CDR1 and CDR2 (germline): LNHDA, SQIVND (reference sequence). CDR3 size: 16 residues. The CDR3 loop reads CASSIRQGGRKDGDTF. CDR3 DNA sequence: TGTGCCAGTAGTATCCGGCAGGGGGGTCGAAAAGATGGCGACACCTTC.

This clonotype came up many times. The J gene is TRBJ1-4, the V gene TRBV7-2; 9 positions agree with TRBD1. Germline CDR1 reads SGHTA; CDR2 reads FQGNSA. V lost 4 bases to trimming and J lost 8 bases; unmatched junction nucleotides: 11. The CDR3 sequence is 16 residues long. The CDR3 nucleotides read TGTGCCAGCAGCTGGGAGCTGGGACAGGGACGAGAAAAACTGTTTTTT. This codes for CASSWELGQGREKLFF.

This clonotype was found many times. The chain combines TRBV18 with TRBJ1-3; D is ambiguous. V was trimmed by 3 bases and J by 0 bases, leaving 9 bases between them. Germline V gene sequence: CDR1 KGHSH, CDR2 LQKENI. The CDR3 is made up of 15 amino acids. The CDR3 coding sequence is TGTGCCAGCTCACCCCCCGATTTCTCTGGAAACACCATATATTTT. Translation: CASSPPDFSGNTIYF. The variable domain in full, with the rest retrieved from reference TRBV18 and TRBJ1-3, is NAGVMQNPRHLVRRRGQEARLRCSPMKGHSHVYWYRQLPEEGLKFMVYLQKENIIDESGMPKERFSAEFPKEGPSILRIQQVVRGDSAAYFCASSPPDFSGNTIYFGEGSWLTVV.

The sample holds many counts of this clonotype. This chain uses TRBV12-3 or TRBV12-4 with TRBJ1-6, with 7 bases lining up with TRBD1. This CDR3 contains 14 residues. J was trimmed by 8 bases and V by 6 bases; bases with no gene match: 7. The CDR3 sequence: CASRRRQGYSPLHF. Written as DNA, the CDR3 is TGTGCCAGCAGGCGTCGACAGGGTTATTCACCCCTCCACTTT.

This clonotype was recorded at least ten times. The chain carries TRBV12-3 or TRBV12-4 and TRBJ1-1, with D possibly matching TRBD1 (5 bases). There are 17 residues in the CDR3. Trimming took 7 bases from V and 0 from J, leaving 21 bases between them. Written as DNA, the CDR3 is TGTGCCAGCACCCGACAGTTCACTCGGGGGATGAACACTGAAGCTTTCTTT. As protein: CASTRQFTRGMNTEAFF.

This clonotype was seen a few times. J is TRBJ1-1 and V is TRBV6-5; D is unresolved. Looked up from germline, CDR1 is MNHEY and CDR2 is SVGAGI. The CDR3 totals 14 residues. V gave up 7 bases and J gave up 5 bases, with 17 bases separating them. The CDR3 bases are TGTGCCAGCACCGGGCGGGTCCGGGGAACTGAAGCTTTCTTT. This codes for CASTGRVRGTEAFF.

This clonotype occurred many times. This chain connects TRBV7-8 to TRBJ2-3; no clear D. V was cut by 4 bases and J by 4 bases, with 21 bases left in between. The V gene's germline CDR1 is SGHVS and CDR2 FQNEAQ. The CDR3 is 17 amino acids. This CDR3 reads CASSSPQRFGLADTQYF. The CDR3, as DNA: TGTGCCAGCAGCTCTCCGCAGAGGTTCGGGCTTGCAGATACGCAGTATTTT. Using reference TRBV7-8 and TRBJ2-3 for the parts outside the CDR3, the full variable domain is GAGVSQSPRYKVAKRGQDVALRCDPISGHVSLFWYQQALGQGPEFLTYFQNEAQLDKSGLPSDRFFAERPEGSVSTLKIQRTQQEDSAVYLCASSSPQRFGLADTQYFGPGTRLTVL.

This clonotype came up many times. V and J are TRBV4-2 and TRBJ2-3; the D call may be TRBD1 or TRBD2 (5 bases each). Between the trimmed V and J ends, which lost 4 bases and 4 bases, there was a span of 18 bases. The CDR3 sequence is 16 residues long. CDR1 and CDR2 from the germline V gene are LGHNA and YNFKEQ. The CDR3 loop is CASSRGAASKPDTQYF. The CDR3 DNA is TGTGCCAGCAGCCGGGGCGCGGCTAGCAAGCCAGATACGCAGTATTTT.

In its sample, this clonotype was seen many times. V usage is TRBV15 and J usage is TRBJ2-7, with D perhaps TRBD1 (5 bases). The CDR3 totals 14 residues. Trimming left V 0 bases short and J 9 bases short, with 15 bases between. Germline CDR1 and CDR2: LNHNV and YYDKDF (reference sequence). The CDR3 DNA sequence: TGTGCCACCAGCAGAGATGGAATAGCTGGGGCGCAGTACTTC. It codes for CATSRDGIAGAQYF.

This clonotype was observed a few times. The V call is TRBV1, the J call TRBJ2-3; the table's TRBD2 call for D was not verified on the DNA. TRBV1 is a pseudogene segment. The CDR3 spans 13 residues. For the CDR3, the DNA is TGCACCAGCTTAGCGGGGTTGGGAGATACGCAGTATTTT. Protein product: CTSLAGLGDTQYF.

Points on this clonotype: This may stem from a read error, because a much larger clone lies one nucleotide away. The chain has TRBV7-2 and TRBJ2-3, with D perhaps being TRBD1 or TRBD2 (6 bases each). Trimming removed 0 bases from V and 4 bases from J, with 17 bases in between. CDR3 length: 17 residues. The V gene's germline CDR1 is SGHTA and CDR2 FQGNSA. Written as DNA, the CDR3 is TGTGCCAGCAGCTTAGCAGGGAGGACAGTGGTCGCAGATACGCAGTATTTT. Its translation is CASSLAGRTVVADTQYF.

The rearrangement uses TRBV18 and TRBJ1-3; maybe TRBD1 (5 bases). Germline CDR1 KGHSH, CDR2 LQKENI. This CDR3 has 16 amino acids. V dropped 3 bases and J dropped 9 bases, with 21 bases sitting between them. This chain's CDR3 is CASSPSGAARDGTIYF. The CDR3 DNA sequence: TGTGCCAGCTCACCGTCCGGGGCAGCTCGGGATGGCACCATATATTTT.

Many counts were recorded for this clonotype. The rearrangement joins TRBV21-1 to TRBJ1-2. TRBV21-1 is designated a pseudogene. The CDR3 spans 14 residues. The CDR3 reads CASSRRSTNYGYTF. CDR3 nucleotides: TGTGCCAGCAGCAGAAGATCGACTAACTATGGCTACACCTTC.

This clonotype was observed a handful of times. V is TRBV7-6 and J is TRBJ1-1; 8 bases fit TRBD1. The V segment lost 1 base and the J segment 11 bases; nucleotides outside the gene matches: 6. This CDR3 is built from 13 residues. Germline loops: CDR1 SGHVS, CDR2 FNYEAQ. The CDR3 DNA reads TGTGCCAGCAGCTTAGGCAGGGGGCGGGCGGCTTTCTTT. As protein: CASSLGRGRAAFF.

In this sample, this clonotype turned up many times. The chain combines TRBV11-2 with TRBJ2-3, with 8 bases that match TRBD2. Germline V gene lookup returns CDR1 SGHAT and CDR2 FQNNGV. The trim removed 1 base at V and 2 bases at J, leaving 11 bases unmatched. The CDR3 is 18 residues long. The CDR3 reads CASSLGVGSGGHTDTQYF. The CDR3, as DNA: TGTGCCAGCAGCTTAGGCGTCGGGTCGGGGGGGCACACAGATACGCAGTATTTT.

This clonotype was seen at least ten times. J is TRBJ1-5 and V is TRBV12-3 or TRBV12-4; no clear D gene. V lost 3 bases and J 1 base, leaving 10 bases between the germline ends. CDR3 length: 15 amino acids. CDR3 sequence reads: CASSFSPPSNQPQHF. The CDR3 DNA sequence: TGTGCCAGCAGTTTTAGCCCCCCCAGCAATCAGCCCCAGCATTTT.

The chain recombines TRBV24-1 with TRBJ1-2, with TRBD1 identical over 9 bases. The CDR3 is 18 amino acids. Germline CDR1 reads KGHDR; CDR2 reads SFDVKD. The V segment lost 3 bases and the J segment 1 base; nucleotides outside the gene matches: 11. CDR3 residues: CATSDLTNRDRDNYGYTF. As DNA, the CDR3 is TGTGCCACCAGTGATCTCACTAACCGGGACAGGGATAACTATGGCTACACCTTC.